The source of this TCR beta chain is a study of blood T cells in healthy people across ages. Primed by a sample-barcoded 5' primer and a J-beta primer mix, a second PCR proceeded for about 6 to 11 cycles. A single record per CDR3 protein comes from TCRdb applying MiXCR to the 5' RACE reads. Here the sample spans hundreds of thousands of distinct CDR3 sequences, 29% being singletons. The CDR3 has 14 amino acids. From germline, CDR1 is SGDLS and CDR2 YYNGEE. V lost 0 bases and J lost 1, with 7 bases in between. This clonotype has ten or more counts. J is TRBJ1-2 and V is TRBV9; the D is unclear. Material for sequencing was blood. The receptor comes from an elderly woman in good health. CDR3 nucleotide sequence: TGTGCCAGCAGCGTAGAAGTAGATAACTATGGCTACACCTTC. Translated: CASSVEVDNYGYTF.